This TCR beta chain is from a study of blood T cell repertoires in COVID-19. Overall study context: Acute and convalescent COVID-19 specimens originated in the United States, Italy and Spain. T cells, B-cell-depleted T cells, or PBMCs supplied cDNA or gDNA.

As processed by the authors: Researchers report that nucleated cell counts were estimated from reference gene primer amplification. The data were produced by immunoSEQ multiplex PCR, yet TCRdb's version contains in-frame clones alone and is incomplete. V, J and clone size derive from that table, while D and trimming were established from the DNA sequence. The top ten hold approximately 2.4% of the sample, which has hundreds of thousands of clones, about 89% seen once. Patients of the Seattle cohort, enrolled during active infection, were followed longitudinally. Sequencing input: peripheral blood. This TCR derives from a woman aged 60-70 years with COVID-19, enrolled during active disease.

This CDR3 reads CASSLYGVEGTDTQYF. In DNA, the CDR3 is TGTGCCAGCAGCTTATACGGTGTTGAGGGCACAGATACGCAGTATTTT. The chain recombines TRBV7-2 with TRBJ2-3; D unresolved. This CDR3 contains 16 residues. Trimming removed 2 bases from V and 1 base from J, with 13 bases in between. Germline CDR1 and CDR2: SGHTA and FQGNSA.